This T cell receptor (beta chain) was sequenced during a study of radiotherapy plus CTLA-4 blockade in lung cancer. Whole-study context: Of the patients, under 20% showed objective responses and roughly 31% attained disease control. Findings and caveats of the study: Some TCR clones had been derived from tumors. These clones expanded in peripheral blood after radiotherapy plus ipilimumab.

Ipilimumab CTLA-4 blockade and focal radiation were given to patients with chemo-refractory metastatic non-small-cell lung cancer. Regarding this clone: Its target is not known.

Germline lookup yields CDR1 SGHAT and CDR2 FQNNGV. The CDR3 extends over 18 amino acids. V lost 5 bases to trimming and J lost 1 base; unmatched junction nucleotides: 11. Here immunoSEQ multiplex PCR was the method, and the copy in TCRdb shows in-frame clones only, minus some. Found here are about 67,000 clones, roughly three quarters of them singletons; the top ten hold about 15%. The chain couples TRBV11-2 to TRBJ1-2; 12 bases map to TRBD1. This sequence originates from a human donor with non-small cell lung cancer whose response to radiotherapy plus ipilimumab could not be evaluated. Some clones in this sample may be carry-over from other donors' samples. Material: peripheral blood, obtained from a patient treated with radiotherapy plus ipilimumab. CDR3 DNA sequence: TGTGCCAGCAGCAAATCCGGGACAGGGGGCGCGGGTAACTATGGCTACACCTTC. As protein: CASSKSGTGGAGNYGYTF.